Listed here are 20 T cell receptor beta chains from one sample, sequenced in a study of T cell repertoires in cytomegalovirus infection. TCRdb fed the reads into MiXCR, producing one record per CDR3 protein. The data show some 270,000 distinct CDR3 sequences, with over 15% seen just once and roughly half held by the top ten. Input material: CD8+ T cells from PBMCs. Receptors originate from a human donor in good health (CMV status not recorded). Some clones in this sample may be carry-over from other donors' samples.

In its sample, this clonotype was seen once. A read error is possible here, since a much larger clone lies one base away. CDR3 protein: CASTKAAFRMNTEAFF. CDR3 DNA: TGTGCCAGCACCAAAGCAGCTTTTAGGATGAACACTGAAGCTTTCTTT. This chain links TRBV6-2 or TRBV6-3 with TRBJ1-1; no reliable D call. The CDR3 sequence is 16 residues long. From germline, CDR1 is MNHEY and CDR2 SVGEGT. V was cut by 7 bases and J by 0 bases, with 18 bases left in between.

V gene TRBV20-1 combines with J gene TRBJ2-3; no clear D gene. Trimming cost V 3 bases and J 2 bases, with 6 bases left between them. The CDR3 covers 12 residues. Germline V gene lookup returns CDR1 DFQATT and CDR2 SNEGSKA (reference sequence). The CDR3 sequence is CSASNFTDTQYF. CDR3 sequence (DNA): TGCAGTGCTAGTAATTTCACAGATACGCAGTATTTT.

This clonotype was detected only a few times. This chain links TRBV28 with TRBJ2-7; 9 bases are a match to TRBD2. The V gene end was trimmed by 6 bases and the J gene end by 2 bases; junction bases not matched to a gene: 8. Germline V lookup: CDR1 MDHEN, CDR2 SYDVKM. The length of the CDR3 is 15 residues. For the CDR3, the DNA is TGTGCCAGCAGCCAGACTAGCGGATCAACCTACGAGCAGTACTTC. It encodes CASSQTSGSTYEQYF.

About this clonotype itself: This could be a read error, since a much larger clone is one nucleotide away. CDR3 residues: CASSLAPTGNSNQPQRF. The DNA for the CDR3 is TGTGCCAGCAGCTTAGCACCAACGGGAAATAGCAATCAGCCCCAGCGTTTT. The chain carries TRBV7-8 and TRBJ1-5, with D unclear. The CDR3 extends over 17 amino acids. CDR1 SGHVS and CDR2 FQNEAQ come from the germline V gene.

The table lists this clonotype with many counts. The chain employs TRBV7-2 and TRBJ2-7; either TRBD1 or TRBD2 may supply D (6 bases each). The V end was cut by 1 base, the J end by 7 bases, with 14 bases between. There are 14 residues in the CDR3. CDR1 SGHTA and CDR2 FQGNSA come from the germline V gene. The CDR3 protein is CASSLEFGGGEQYF. Written as DNA, the CDR3 is TGTGCCAGCAGCTTAGAATTCGGAGGGGGAGAGCAGTACTTC.

The chain uses TRBV20-1 and TRBJ2-2; TRBD1 aligns across 8 bases. V lost 0 bases, J lost 5 bases, and 8 bases stayed unmatched. The CDR3 is 16 amino acids. Germline CDR1 reads DFQATT; CDR2 reads SNEGSKA (reference sequence). In DNA, the CDR3 is TGCAGTGCTAGAGATCGGGGCAGGGGGCGAACCGGGGAGCTGTTTTTT. Residues: CSARDRGRGRTGELFF.

This clonotype came up a few times. The rearrangement links TRBV20-1 to TRBJ1-5; 8 bases fit TRBD1. The CDR3 sequence is 19 residues long. Germline assignment: CDR1 DFQATT and CDR2 SNEGSKA (reference sequence). The V segment lost 3 bases and the J segment 1 base; nucleotides outside the gene matches: 17. DNA for the CDR3: TGCAGTGCTAGTGTCCCGGACAGGGTAATTAGAGGGAGCAATCAGCCCCAGCATTTT. It specifies CSASVPDRVIRGSNQPQHF.

This clonotype was detected once. A much bigger clone sits one base away, suggesting this may be a read error. The rearrangement joins TRBV7-9 to TRBJ1-6, with unresolved D. CDR1 and CDR2 (germline): SEHNR, FQNEAQ (reference sequence). The CDR3 consists of 12 residues. The CDR3 is CDSSLDGSPLHF. CDR3 nucleotide sequence: TGTGACAGCAGCTTAGACGGTTCACCCCTCCACTTT.

V gene TRBV7-2 combines with J gene TRBJ2-5; the match to TRBD2 covers 10 bases. This CDR3 has 18 amino acids. V dropped 1 base and J dropped 1; count of bases not matched to a gene: 9. Per germline, CDR1 SGHTA and CDR2 FQGNSA. The CDR3 reads CASSLVGAGGPPQETQYF. The CDR3 DNA sequence: TGTGCCAGCAGCTTAGTAGGAGCGGGGGGGCCTCCCCAAGAGACCCAGTACTTC.

This clonotype has at least ten counts. The chain recombines TRBV7-9 with TRBJ2-3; 9 positions agree with TRBD2. The V gene end was trimmed by 4 bases and the J gene end by 4 bases; junction bases not matched to a gene: 6. Germline CDR1 reads SEHNR; CDR2 reads FQNEAQ (reference sequence). The CDR3 has 15 residues. The CDR3 bases are TGTGCCAGCAGCTCGCGGGGGGGAAGCGCAGATACGCAGTATTTT. This sequence encodes CASSSRGGSADTQYF. Drawing the rest from reference TRBV7-9 and TRBJ2-3, the complete variable domain is DTGVSQNPRHKITKRGQNVTFRCDPISEHNRLYWYRQTLGQGPEFLTYFQNEAQLEKSRLLSDRFSAERPKGSFSTLEIQRTEQGDSAMYLCASSSRGGSADTQYFGPGTRLTVL.

The table lists this clonotype with many counts. The chain employs TRBV7-2 and TRBJ2-7; 10 bases agree with TRBD2. CDR3 length equals 15 residues. Germline CDR1 is SGHTA and CDR2 is FQGNSA. The V and J ends lost 2 bases and 7 bases, in that order; junction bases with no gene match: 8. CDR3 sequence: CASSLISGGPGEQYF. DNA of the CDR3: TGTGCCAGCAGCTTAATTAGCGGGGGGCCGGGAGAGCAGTACTTC. The entire variable domain, with the rest obtained from reference TRBV7-2 and TRBJ2-7, is as follows: GAGVSQSPSNKVTEKGKDVELRCDPISGHTALYWYRQSLGQGLEFLIYFQGNSAPDKSGLPSDRFSAERTGGSVSTLTIQRTQQEDSAVYLCASSLISGGPGEQYFGPGTRLTVT.

This clonotype has ten or more counts. V usage is TRBV7-9 and J usage is TRBJ2-5; tentatively, D is TRBD1 or TRBD2 (5 bases each). With 4 bases removed from V and 3 bases from J, the gap between germline ends came to 21 bases. CDR1 and CDR2 (germline): SEHNR, FQNEAQ (reference sequence). The CDR3 contains 17 residues. CDR3 DNA sequence: TGTGCCAGCAGCTCTAGCTCTGGGGCCGAGACCGAAGAGACCCAGTACTTC. Protein sequence: CASSSSSGAETEETQYF. Looking up the rest from reference TRBV7-9 and TRBJ2-5 gives the full variable domain: DTGVSQNPRHKITKRGQNVTFRCDPISEHNRLYWYRQTLGQGPEFLTYFQNEAQLEKSRLLSDRFSAERPKGSFSTLEIQRTEQGDSAMYLCASSSSSGAETEETQYFGPGTRLLVL.

The V call is TRBV4-1, the J call TRBJ1-1; D gene unclear. Trimming removed 5 bases at V and 1 base at J, with 14 bases between. The CDR3 consists of 15 residues. Germline loops: CDR1 MGHRA, CDR2 YSYEKL. CDR3 in DNA: TGCGCCAGCAGCTACGGCTCGGTCGCGAACACTGAAGCTTTCTTT. Protein sequence: CASSYGSVANTEAFF.

The rearrangement joins TRBV7-6 to TRBJ2-4; 7 nucleotides align to TRBD2. The CDR3 has 14 amino acids. Germline V gives CDR1 SGHVS, CDR2 FNYEAQ. Germline trimming cut 3 bases from V and 8 bases from J; bases unmatched to any gene: 7. CDR3 DNA: TGTGCCAGCAGCTTGGGGGGAGGGAGGGACATTCAGTACTTC. It translates to CASSLGGGRDIQYF.

V gene TRBV7-6 combines with J gene TRBJ1-4; D is uncertain. This CDR3 is 17 amino acids long. The V and J ends lost 0 bases and 0 bases respectively, with 11 bases between them. Germline V lookup: CDR1 SGHVS, CDR2 FNYEAQ. The CDR3 loop is CASSLAPHGSTNEKLFF. In DNA form, the CDR3 reads TGTGCCAGCAGCTTAGCCCCCCATGGCTCAACTAATGAAAAACTGTTTTTT.

This clonotype was observed a handful of times. V and J are TRBV6-5 and TRBJ2-2; the D is unclear. The germline gives CDR1 MNHEY, CDR2 SVGAGI. This CDR3 comprises 14 residues. Trimming pared 4 bases from V and 2 bases from J, leaving 8 bases between. CDR3 DNA: TGTGCCAGCAGTTTTTCCGACAACACCGGGGAGCTGTTTTTT. This translates into CASSFSDNTGELFF.

The rearrangement links TRBV19 to TRBJ2-1; no firm D call. The CDR3 totals 15 residues. The V gene lost 5 bases and the J gene lost 0 bases, with 11 bases spanning the gap. The germline gives CDR1 LNHDA, CDR2 SQIVND (reference sequence). The CDR3 DNA sequence: TGTGCCAGTAGTGTCGACTGGAGCTCCTACAATGAGCAGTTCTTC. Its protein product is CASSVDWSSYNEQFF.

In its sample, this clonotype was seen a few times. The chain uses TRBV4-3 and TRBJ2-7; D is unresolved. V lost 1 base and J lost 3, with 10 bases in between. The CDR3 is 14 amino acids. CDR1 is LGHNA and CDR2 is YSLEER in the germline V gene. CDR3 sequence reads: CASSQVVADYEQYF. CDR3 bases: TGCGCCAGCAGCCAAGTTGTTGCAGACTACGAGCAGTACTTC.

The rearrangement links TRBV2 to TRBJ2-5; D unresolved. Germline V gene lookup returns CDR1 SNHLY and CDR2 FYNNEI. The CDR3 runs to 13 residues. The germline V and J ends were trimmed by 5 bases and 0 bases, with 7 bases remaining between them. The CDR3 DNA sequence: TGTGCCAGCAGTTGGCGGAACCAAGAGACCCAGTACTTC. Residues: CASSWRNQETQYF. Full variable domain (rest looked up from reference TRBV2 and TRBJ2-5): EPEVTQTPSHQVTQMGQEVILRCVPISNHLYFYWYRQILGQKVEFLVSFYNNEISEKSEIFDDQFSVERPDGSNFTLKIRSTKLEDSAMYFCASSWRNQETQYFGPGTRLLVL.

This rearrangement joins TRBV18 to TRBJ2-1; 8 bases match TRBD2. The V gene end was trimmed by 0 bases and the J gene end by 8 bases; junction bases not matched to a gene: 6. Germline-derived CDR1 and CDR2 are KGHSH and LQKENI. The CDR3 loop spans 15 amino acids. As DNA, the CDR3 is TGTGCCAGCTCACCACCCTTCGCGGGGGGCGATGAGCAGTTCTTC. This codes for CASSPPFAGGDEQFF.